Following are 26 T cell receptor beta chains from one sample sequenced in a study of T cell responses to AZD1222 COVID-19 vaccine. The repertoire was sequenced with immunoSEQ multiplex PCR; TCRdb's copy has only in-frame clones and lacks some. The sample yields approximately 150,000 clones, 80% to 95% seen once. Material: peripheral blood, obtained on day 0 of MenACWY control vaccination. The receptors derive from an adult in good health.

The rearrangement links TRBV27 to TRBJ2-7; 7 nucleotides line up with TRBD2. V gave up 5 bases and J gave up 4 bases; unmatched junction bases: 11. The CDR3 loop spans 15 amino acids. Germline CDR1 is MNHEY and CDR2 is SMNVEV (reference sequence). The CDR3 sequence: CASSPGLESRYEQYF. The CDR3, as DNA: TGTGCCAGCAGTCCAGGACTAGAGAGTAGGTACGAGCAGTACTTC.

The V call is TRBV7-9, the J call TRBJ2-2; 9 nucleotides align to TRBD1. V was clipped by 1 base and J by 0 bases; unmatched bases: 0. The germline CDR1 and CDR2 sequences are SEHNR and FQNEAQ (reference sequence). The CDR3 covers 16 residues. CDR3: CASSLGTGANTGELFF. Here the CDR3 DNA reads TGTGCCAGCAGCTTAGGGACAGGGGCGAACACCGGGGAGCTGTTTTTT. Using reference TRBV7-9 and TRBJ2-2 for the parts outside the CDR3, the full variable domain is DTGVSQNPRHKITKRGQNVTFRCDPISEHNRLYWYRQTLGQGPEFLTYFQNEAQLEKSRLLSDRFSAERPKGSFSTLEIQRTEQGDSAMYLCASSLGTGANTGELFFGEGSRLTVL.

The CDR3 DNA reads TGTGCCAGCTCACCACTTCCTAGCGGGATCCAAGAGACCCAGTACTTC. Translated, it gives CASSPLPSGIQETQYF. This chain uses TRBV18 with TRBJ2-5, with 9 bases lining up with TRBD2. Germline lookup yields CDR1 KGHSH and CDR2 LQKENI. V lost 1 base, J lost 1 base, and 4 bases stayed unmatched. The CDR3 loop spans 16 amino acids.

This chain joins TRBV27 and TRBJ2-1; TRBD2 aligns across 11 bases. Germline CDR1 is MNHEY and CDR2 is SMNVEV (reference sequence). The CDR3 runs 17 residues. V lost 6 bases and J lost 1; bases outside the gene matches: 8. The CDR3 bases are TGTGCCAGCAGGATTAGCGGGAGGGCCTGGTCCTACAATGAGCAGTTCTTC. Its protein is CASRISGRAWSYNEQFF.

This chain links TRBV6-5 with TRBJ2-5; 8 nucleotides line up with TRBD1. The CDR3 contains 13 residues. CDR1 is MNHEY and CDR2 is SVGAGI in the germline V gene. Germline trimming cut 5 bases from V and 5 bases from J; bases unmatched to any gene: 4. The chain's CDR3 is CASSRQGAETQYF. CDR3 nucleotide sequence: TGTGCCAGCAGTCGTCAGGGGGCTGAGACCCAGTACTTC.

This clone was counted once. The CDR3, as DNA: TGTGCCAGCAGCTCCGCCGGGGGATCTGGAAACACCATATATTTT. Translating gives CASSSAGGSGNTIYF. This chain links TRBV7-2 with TRBJ1-3; D is possibly TRBD1 (5 bases). Germline CDR1 SGHTA, CDR2 FQGNSA. CDR3 size: 15 residues. The V gene lost 4 bases and the J gene lost 1 base, with 11 bases spanning the gap.

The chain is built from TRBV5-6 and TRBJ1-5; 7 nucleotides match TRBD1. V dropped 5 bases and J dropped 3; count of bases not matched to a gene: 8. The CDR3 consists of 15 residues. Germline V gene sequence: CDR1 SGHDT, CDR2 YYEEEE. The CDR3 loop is CASSKLGGPNQPQHF. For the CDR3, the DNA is TGTGCCAGCAGTAAGTTAGGGGGCCCCAATCAGCCCCAGCATTTT.

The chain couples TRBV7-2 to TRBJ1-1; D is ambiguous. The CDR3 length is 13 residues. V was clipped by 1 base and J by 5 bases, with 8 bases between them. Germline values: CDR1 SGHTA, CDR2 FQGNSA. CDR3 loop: CASSLVGRTEAFF. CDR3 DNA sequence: TGTGCCAGCAGCTTAGTAGGTAGAACTGAAGCTTTCTTT.

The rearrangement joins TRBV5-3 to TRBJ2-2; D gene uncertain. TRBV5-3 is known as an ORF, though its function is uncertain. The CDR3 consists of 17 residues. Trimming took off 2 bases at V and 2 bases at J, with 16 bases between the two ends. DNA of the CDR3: TGTGCCAGAAGCTTTACCAGACATGCGGATAACACCGGGGAGCTGTTTTTT. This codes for CARSFTRHADNTGELFF.

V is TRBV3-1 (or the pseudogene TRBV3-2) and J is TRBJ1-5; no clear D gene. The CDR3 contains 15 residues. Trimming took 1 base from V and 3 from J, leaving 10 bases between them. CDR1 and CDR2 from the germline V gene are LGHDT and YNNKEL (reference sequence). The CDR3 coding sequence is TGTGCCAGCAGCCAAGTTCTGGGCCCCAATCAGCCCCAGCATTTT. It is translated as CASSQVLGPNQPQHF.

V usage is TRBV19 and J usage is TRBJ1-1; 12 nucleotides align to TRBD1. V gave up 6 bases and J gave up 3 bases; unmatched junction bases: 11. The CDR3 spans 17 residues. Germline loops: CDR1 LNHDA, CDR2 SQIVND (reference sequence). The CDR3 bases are TGTGCCAGTAGGGACCCCGGGACAGGGGGCGCGGACACTGAAGCTTTCTTT. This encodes CASRDPGTGGADTEAFF.

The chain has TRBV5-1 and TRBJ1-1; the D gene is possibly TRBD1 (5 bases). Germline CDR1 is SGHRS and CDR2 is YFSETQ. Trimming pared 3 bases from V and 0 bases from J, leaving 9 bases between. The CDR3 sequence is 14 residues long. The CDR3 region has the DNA TGCGCCAGCAGCTCGGGACTGATGAACACTGAAGCTTTCTTT. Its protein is CASSSGLMNTEAFF.

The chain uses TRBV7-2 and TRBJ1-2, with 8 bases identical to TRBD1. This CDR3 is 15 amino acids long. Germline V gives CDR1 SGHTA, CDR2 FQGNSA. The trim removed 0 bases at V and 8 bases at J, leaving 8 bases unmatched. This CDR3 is CASSLAPQGAKGYTF. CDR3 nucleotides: TGTGCCAGCAGCTTAGCGCCCCAGGGGGCTAAGGGCTACACCTTC.

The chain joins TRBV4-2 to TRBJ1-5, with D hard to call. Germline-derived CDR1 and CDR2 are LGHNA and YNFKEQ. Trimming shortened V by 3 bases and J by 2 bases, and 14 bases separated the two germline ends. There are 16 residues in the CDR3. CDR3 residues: CASSQESGSGNQPQHF. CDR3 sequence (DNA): TGTGCCAGCAGCCAGGAGTCGGGGTCGGGCAATCAGCCCCAGCATTTT.

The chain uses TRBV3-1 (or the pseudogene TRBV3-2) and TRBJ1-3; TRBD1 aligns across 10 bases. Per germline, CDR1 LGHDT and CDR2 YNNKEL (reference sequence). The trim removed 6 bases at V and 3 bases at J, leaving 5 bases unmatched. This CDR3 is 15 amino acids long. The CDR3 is CASSRDRGLGNTIYF. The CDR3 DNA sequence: TGTGCCAGCAGTCGAGACAGGGGGCTTGGAAACACCATATATTTT.

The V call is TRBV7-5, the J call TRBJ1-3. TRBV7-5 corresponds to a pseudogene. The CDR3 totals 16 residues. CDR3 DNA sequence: TGTGTCAGAAGTAAAATCGGAGGCAGCTCTGGAAACACCATATATTTT. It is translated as CVRSKIGGSSGNTIYF.

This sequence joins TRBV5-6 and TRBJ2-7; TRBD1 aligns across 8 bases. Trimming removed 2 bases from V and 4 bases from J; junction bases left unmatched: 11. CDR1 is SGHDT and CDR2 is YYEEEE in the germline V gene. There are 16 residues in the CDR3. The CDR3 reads CASSFPGQVYLYEQYF. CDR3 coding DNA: TGTGCCAGCAGCTTCCCGGGACAGGTATATCTGTACGAGCAGTACTTC.

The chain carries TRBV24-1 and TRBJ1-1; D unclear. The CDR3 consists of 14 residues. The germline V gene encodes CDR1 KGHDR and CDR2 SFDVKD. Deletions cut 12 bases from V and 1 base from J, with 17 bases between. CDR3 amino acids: CAHSLGPPNTEAFF. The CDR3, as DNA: TGTGCCCACTCCTTGGGTCCTCCGAACACTGAAGCTTTCTTT.

CDR3 nucleotides: TGTGCCAGTAGTATTAGGTGGGATAGCAATCAGCCCCAGCATTTT. It specifies CASSIRWDSNQPQHF. The chain is built from TRBV19 and TRBJ1-5, with D unclear. Germline CDR1 is LNHDA and CDR2 is SQIVND (reference sequence). The CDR3 has 15 amino acids. Trimming stripped 3 bases from V and 0 bases from J, with 9 bases between.

The CDR3 region is CASSVDGTGSLPLHF. The CDR3 region has the DNA TGTGCCAGCAGCGTAGATGGGACAGGATCTTTACCCCTCCACTTT. V usage is TRBV9 and J usage is TRBJ1-6; 8 bases are a match to TRBD1. Germline values: CDR1 SGDLS, CDR2 YYNGEE. V gave up 0 bases and J gave up 12 bases; unmatched junction bases: 8. This CDR3 has 15 amino acids.

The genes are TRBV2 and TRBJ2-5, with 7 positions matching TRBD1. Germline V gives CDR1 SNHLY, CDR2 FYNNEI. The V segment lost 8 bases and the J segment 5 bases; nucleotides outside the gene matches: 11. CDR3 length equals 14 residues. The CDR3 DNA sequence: TGTGCCAGCGCCGGGACAGTTTCATCGGAGACCCAGTACTTC. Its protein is CASAGTVSSETQYF.

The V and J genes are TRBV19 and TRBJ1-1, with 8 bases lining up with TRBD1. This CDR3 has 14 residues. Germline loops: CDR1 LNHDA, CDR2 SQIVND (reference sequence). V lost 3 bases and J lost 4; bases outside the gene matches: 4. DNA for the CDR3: TGTGCCAGTAGTATCATGACAGGGGCCACTGAAGCTTTCTTT. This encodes CASSIMTGATEAFF.

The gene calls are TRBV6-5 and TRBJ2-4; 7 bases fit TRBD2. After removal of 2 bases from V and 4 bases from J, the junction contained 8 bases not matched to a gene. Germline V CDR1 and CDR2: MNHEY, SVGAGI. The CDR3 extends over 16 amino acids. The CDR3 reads CASSYTSSGEKNIQYF. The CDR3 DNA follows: TGTGCCAGCAGTTACACGTCTAGCGGTGAAAAAAACATTCAGTACTTC.

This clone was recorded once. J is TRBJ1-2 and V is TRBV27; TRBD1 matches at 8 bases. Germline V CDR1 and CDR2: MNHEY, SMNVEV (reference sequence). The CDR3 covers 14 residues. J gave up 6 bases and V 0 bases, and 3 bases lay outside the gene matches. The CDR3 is CASSLSDRVNGYTF. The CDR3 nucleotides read TGTGCCAGCAGTTTATCGGACAGGGTGAATGGCTACACCTTC.

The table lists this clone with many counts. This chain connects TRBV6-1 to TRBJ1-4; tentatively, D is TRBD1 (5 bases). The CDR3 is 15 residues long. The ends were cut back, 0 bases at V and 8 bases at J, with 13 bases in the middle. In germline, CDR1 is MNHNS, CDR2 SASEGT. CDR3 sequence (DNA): TGTGCCAGCAGTGAAGCTCTCGAGGGGTCGGAAAAACTGTTTTTT. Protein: CASSEALEGSEKLFF.

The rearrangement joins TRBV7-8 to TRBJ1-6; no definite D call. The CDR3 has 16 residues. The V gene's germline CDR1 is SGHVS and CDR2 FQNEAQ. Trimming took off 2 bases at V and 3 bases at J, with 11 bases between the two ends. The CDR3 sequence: CASSLISHIYNSPLHF. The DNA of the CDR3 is TGTGCCAGCAGCTTAATTTCGCACATCTATAATTCACCCCTCCACTTT.